The 8 T cell receptor beta chains in this list originate from one sample, sequenced in a study of identical twins. TCRdb reprocessed the 5' RACE reads with MiXCR, giving one entry per CDR3 protein. The profile covers about 530,000 distinct CDR3 sequences, with under 25% appearing a single time and approximately 0.52% taken by the ten largest. This sample also appeared in a second study, on yellow fever vaccine responses in identical twins.

The sequenced material came from CD4+ T cells sorted from blood. These receptors all come from a woman between 18 and 29 years old in good health.

This clonotype was counted many times. J is TRBJ1-5 and V is TRBV5-1; D is unresolved. V lost 0 bases to trimming and J lost 4 bases, with 11 bases between them. CDR3 length equals 15 residues. The V gene's germline CDR1 is SGHRS and CDR2 YFSETQ. The CDR3 nucleotides are TGCGCCAGCAGCTTGGTATCGGGAGAAAATCAGCCCCAGCATTTT. Translating gives CASSLVSGENQPQHF. The variable domain in full, completed from reference TRBV5-1 and TRBJ1-5, reads KAGVTQTPRYLIKTRGQQVTLSCSPISGHRSVSWYQQTPGQGLQFLFEYFSETQRNKGNFPGRFSGRQFSNSRSEMNVSTLELGDSALYLCASSLVSGENQPQHFGDGTRLSIL.

This clonotype was counted a few times. The chain uses TRBV12-3 or TRBV12-4 and TRBJ2-7; TRBD2 agrees at 7 bases. The CDR3 length is 14 residues. Trimming removed 1 base from V and 5 bases from J; junction bases left unmatched: 5. The CDR3 DNA reads TGTGCCAGCAGTTTAGGAGGCGGGAGTAACGAGCAGTACTTC. Amino acid sequence: CASSLGGGSNEQYF.

This chain uses TRBV5-1 with TRBJ2-7; D may be TRBD2 (6 bases). The CDR3 has 14 amino acids. Trimming removed 4 bases from V and 0 bases from J, with 11 bases in between. The germline CDR1 and CDR2 sequences are SGHRS and YFSETQ. The CDR3 DNA is TGCGCCAGCAGCCGGGACTCCAGCTCCTACGAGCAGTACTTC. This translates into CASSRDSSSYEQYF. The full variable domain, rest sourced from reference TRBV5-1 and TRBJ2-7, is KAGVTQTPRYLIKTRGQQVTLSCSPISGHRSVSWYQQTPGQGLQFLFEYFSETQRNKGNFPGRFSGRQFSNSRSEMNVSTLELGDSALYLCASSRDSSSYEQYFGPGTRLTVT.

This rearrangement joins TRBV6-1 to TRBJ2-3, with 9 bases that match TRBD1. V lost 6 bases and J lost 2; bases outside the gene matches: 6. The germline V gene encodes CDR1 MNHNS and CDR2 SASEGT. This CDR3 region has 15 residues. CDR3 DNA sequence: TGTGCCAGCAGCCGAGGACAGGGGTTCACAGATACGCAGTATTTT. It yields the protein CASSRGQGFTDTQYF.

This clonotype came up a few times. This sequence joins TRBV12-3 or TRBV12-4 and TRBJ2-1; 8 nucleotides match TRBD2. The CDR3 consists of 15 residues. V lost 5 bases, J lost 4 bases, and 7 bases stayed unmatched. CDR3 in amino acids: CASSGSAGGYNEQFF. The CDR3 region has the DNA TGTGCCAGCAGTGGTAGCGCGGGAGGATACAATGAGCAGTTCTTC.

The rearrangement links TRBV4-1 to TRBJ2-2, with 10 bases lining up with TRBD1. Germline V CDR1 and CDR2: MGHRA, YSYEKL. The CDR3 has 16 amino acids. V was clipped by 4 bases and J by 5 bases; unmatched bases: 7. The CDR3 loop reads CASSPRSDRGTGELFF. As DNA, the CDR3 is TGCGCCAGCAGCCCAAGGTCGGACAGGGGGACCGGGGAGCTGTTTTTT.

The V gene is TRBV20-1, the J gene TRBJ2-7; no reliable D call. The CDR3 totals 12 residues. Trimming shortened V by 1 base and J by 4 bases, and 8 bases separated the two germline ends. Germline V CDR1 and CDR2: DFQATT, SNEGSKA (reference sequence). CDR3 in amino acids: CSARGVGYEQYF. DNA for the CDR3: TGCAGTGCTAGAGGTGTTGGATACGAGCAGTACTTC.

V and J are TRBV20-1 and TRBJ2-3; TRBD1 matches at 9 bases. Looked up from germline, CDR1 is DFQATT and CDR2 is SNEGSKA (reference sequence). The CDR3 contains 19 residues. Trimming removed 5 bases from V and 6 bases from J; junction bases left unmatched: 24. In DNA form, the CDR3 reads TGCAGTGCTTCTTCCCCTGTTCTTCATAGGACAGGGGCGGGGGATACGCAGTATTTT. Translating it yields CSASSPVLHRTGAGDTQYF.